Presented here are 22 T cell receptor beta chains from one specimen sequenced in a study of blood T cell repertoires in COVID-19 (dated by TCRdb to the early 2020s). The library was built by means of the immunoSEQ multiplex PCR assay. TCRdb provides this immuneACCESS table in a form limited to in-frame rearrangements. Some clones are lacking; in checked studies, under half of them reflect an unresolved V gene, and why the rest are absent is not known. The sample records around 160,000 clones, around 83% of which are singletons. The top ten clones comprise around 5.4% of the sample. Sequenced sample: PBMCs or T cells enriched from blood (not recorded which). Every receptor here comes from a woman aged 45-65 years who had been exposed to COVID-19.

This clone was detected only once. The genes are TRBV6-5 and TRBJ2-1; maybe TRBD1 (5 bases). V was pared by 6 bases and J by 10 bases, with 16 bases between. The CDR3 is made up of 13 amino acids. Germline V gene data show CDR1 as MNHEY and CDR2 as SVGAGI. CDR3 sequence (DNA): TGTGCCAGCAGCCCCCATAGGGGCCGGGAGCAGTTCTTC. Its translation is CASSPHRGREQFF.

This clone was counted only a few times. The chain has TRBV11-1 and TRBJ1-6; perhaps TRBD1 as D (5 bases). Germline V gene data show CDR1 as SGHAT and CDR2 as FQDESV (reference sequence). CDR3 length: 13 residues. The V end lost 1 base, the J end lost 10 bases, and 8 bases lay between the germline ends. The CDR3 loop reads CASSLVDISPLHF. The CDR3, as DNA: TGTGCCAGCAGCTTAGTGGACATCTCACCCCTCCACTTT.

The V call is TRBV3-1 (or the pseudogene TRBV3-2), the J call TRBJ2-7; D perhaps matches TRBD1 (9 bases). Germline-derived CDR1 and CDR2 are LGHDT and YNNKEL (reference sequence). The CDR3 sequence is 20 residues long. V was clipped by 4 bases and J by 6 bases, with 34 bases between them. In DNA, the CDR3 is TGTGCCAGCAGCCGATTCACCCCCTCTCGGGAGGGGACAGGGCCTCGCGAGCAGTACTTC. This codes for CASSRFTPSREGTGPREQYF.

The CDR3 DNA sequence: TGTGCCAGCACCCGAAAGGGACAGGGGGCGGGCTACACCTTC. This encodes CASTRKGQGAGYTF. This rearrangement joins TRBV27 to TRBJ1-2; 12 nucleotides agree with TRBD1. The V gene end was trimmed by 7 bases and the J gene end by 8 bases; junction bases not matched to a gene: 8. The CDR3 length is 14 residues. Germline loops: CDR1 MNHEY, CDR2 SMNVEV (reference sequence).

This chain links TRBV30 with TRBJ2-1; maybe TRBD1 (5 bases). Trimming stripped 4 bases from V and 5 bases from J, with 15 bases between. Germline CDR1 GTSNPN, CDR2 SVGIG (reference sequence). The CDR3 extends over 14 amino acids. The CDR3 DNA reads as TGTGCCTGGAACCGCCCCGGCAGGGACAATGAGCAGTTCTTC. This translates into CAWNRPGRDNEQFF.

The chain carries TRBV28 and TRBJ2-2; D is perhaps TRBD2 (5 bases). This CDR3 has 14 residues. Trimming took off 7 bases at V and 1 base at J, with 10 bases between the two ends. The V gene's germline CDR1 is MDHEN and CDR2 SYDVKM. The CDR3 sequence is CASMIAGNTGELFF. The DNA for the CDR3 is TGTGCCAGCATGATCGCGGGGAACACCGGGGAGCTGTTTTTT.

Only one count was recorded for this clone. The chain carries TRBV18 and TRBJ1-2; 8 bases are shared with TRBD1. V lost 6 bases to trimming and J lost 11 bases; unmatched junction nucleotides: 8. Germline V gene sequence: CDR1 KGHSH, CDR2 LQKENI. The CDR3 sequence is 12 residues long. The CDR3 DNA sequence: TGTGCCAGCTCGGACCCGGGACAGGAATACACCTTC. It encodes CASSDPGQEYTF.

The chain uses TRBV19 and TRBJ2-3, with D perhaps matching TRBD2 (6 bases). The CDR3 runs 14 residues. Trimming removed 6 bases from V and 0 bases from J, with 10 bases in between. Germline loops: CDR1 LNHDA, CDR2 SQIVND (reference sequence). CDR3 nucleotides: TGTGCCAGTAGCCCTAGCGTGAGCACAGATACGCAGTATTTT. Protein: CASSPSVSTDTQYF.

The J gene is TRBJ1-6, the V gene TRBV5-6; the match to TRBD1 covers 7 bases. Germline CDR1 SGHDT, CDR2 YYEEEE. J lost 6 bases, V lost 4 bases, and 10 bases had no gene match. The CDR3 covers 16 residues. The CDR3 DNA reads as TGTGCCAGCAGCACCCCACCGGGACAGATTAATTCACCCCTCCACTTT. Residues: CASSTPPGQINSPLHF.

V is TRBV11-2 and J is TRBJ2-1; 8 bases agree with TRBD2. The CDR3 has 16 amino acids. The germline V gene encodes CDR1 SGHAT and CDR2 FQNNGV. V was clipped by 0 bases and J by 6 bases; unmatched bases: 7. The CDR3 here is CASSLDMGLGPNEQFF. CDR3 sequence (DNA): TGTGCCAGCAGCTTAGATATGGGACTAGGACCCAATGAGCAGTTCTTC.

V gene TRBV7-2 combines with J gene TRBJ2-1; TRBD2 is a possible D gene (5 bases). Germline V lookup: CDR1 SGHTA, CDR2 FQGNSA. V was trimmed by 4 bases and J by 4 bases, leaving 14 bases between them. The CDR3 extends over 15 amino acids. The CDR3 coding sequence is TGTGCCAGCAGCTCCTCCACTTGGGAGTACAATGAGCAGTTCTTC. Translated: CASSSSTWEYNEQFF.

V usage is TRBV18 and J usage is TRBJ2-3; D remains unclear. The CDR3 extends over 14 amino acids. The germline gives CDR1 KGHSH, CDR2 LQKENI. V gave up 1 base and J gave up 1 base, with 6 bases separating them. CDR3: CASSPLVGTDTQYF. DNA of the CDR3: TGTGCCAGCTCACCACTCGTCGGCACAGATACGCAGTATTTT.

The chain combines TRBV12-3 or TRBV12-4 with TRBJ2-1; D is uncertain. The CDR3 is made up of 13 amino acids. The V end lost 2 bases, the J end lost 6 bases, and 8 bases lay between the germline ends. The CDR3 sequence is CASSLSVRNEQFF. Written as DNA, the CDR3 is TGTGCCAGCAGTTTATCCGTTCGCAATGAGCAGTTCTTC.

The CDR3: CASSQAGTSGRLDLEQYF. The CDR3 nucleotides read TGTGCCAGCAGCCAAGCCGGGACTAGCGGGAGGCTAGATTTGGAGCAGTACTTC. The chain is built from TRBV3-1 (or the pseudogene TRBV3-2) and TRBJ2-7, with TRBD2 matching over 15 bases. This CDR3 spans 18 amino acids. Germline V gives CDR1 LGHDT, CDR2 YNNKEL (reference sequence). J was trimmed by 7 bases and V by 1 base; bases with no gene match: 11.

As DNA, the CDR3 is TGCGCCAGCAGCCGCGGGACTAGCGGTCTCTACGAGCAGTACTTC. It translates to CASSRGTSGLYEQYF. The chain joins TRBV4-3 to TRBJ2-7; 11 bases are shared with TRBD2. The V gene's germline CDR1 is LGHNA and CDR2 YSLEER. This CDR3 has 15 amino acids. V was clipped by 4 bases and J by 3 bases; unmatched bases: 5.

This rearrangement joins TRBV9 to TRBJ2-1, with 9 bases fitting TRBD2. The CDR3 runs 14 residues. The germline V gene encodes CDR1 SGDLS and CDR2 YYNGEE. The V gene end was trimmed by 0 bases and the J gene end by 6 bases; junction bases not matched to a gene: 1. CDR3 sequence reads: CASSVVAGVNEQFF. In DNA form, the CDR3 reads TGTGCCAGCAGCGTAGTAGCGGGGGTCAATGAGCAGTTCTTC.

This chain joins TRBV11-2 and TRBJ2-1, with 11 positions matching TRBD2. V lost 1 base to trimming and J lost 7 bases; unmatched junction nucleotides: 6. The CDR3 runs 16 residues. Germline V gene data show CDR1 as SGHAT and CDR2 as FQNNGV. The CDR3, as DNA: TGTGCCAGCAGCTTAGTAGCGGGAGGGCCTCTAAATGAGCAGTTCTTC. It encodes CASSLVAGGPLNEQFF.

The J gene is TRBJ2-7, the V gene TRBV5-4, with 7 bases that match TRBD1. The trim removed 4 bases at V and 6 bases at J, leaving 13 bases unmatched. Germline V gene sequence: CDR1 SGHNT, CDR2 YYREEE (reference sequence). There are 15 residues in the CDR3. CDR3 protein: CASSRPSQGVGEQYF. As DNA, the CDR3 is TGTGCCAGCAGCCGGCCCAGTCAGGGGGTGGGCGAGCAGTACTTC.

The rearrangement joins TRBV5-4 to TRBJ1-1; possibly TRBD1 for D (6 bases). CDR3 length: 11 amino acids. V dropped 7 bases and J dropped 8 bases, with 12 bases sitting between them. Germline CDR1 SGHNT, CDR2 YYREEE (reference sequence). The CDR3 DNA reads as TGTGCCAGCTGGGACACAAGAGAAGCTTTCTTT. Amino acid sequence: CASWDTREAFF.

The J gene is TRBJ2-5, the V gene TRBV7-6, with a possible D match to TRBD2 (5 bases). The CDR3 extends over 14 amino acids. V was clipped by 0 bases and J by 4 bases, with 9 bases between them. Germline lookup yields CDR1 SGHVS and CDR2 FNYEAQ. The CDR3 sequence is CASSLAPGLETQYF. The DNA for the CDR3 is TGTGCCAGCAGCTTAGCCCCTGGACTAGAGACCCAGTACTTC.

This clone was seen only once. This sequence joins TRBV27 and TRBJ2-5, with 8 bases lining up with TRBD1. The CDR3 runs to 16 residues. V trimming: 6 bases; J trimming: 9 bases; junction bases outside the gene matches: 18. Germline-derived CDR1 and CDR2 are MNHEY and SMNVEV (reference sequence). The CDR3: CASSPIAGTGPVAQYF. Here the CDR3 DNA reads TGTGCCAGCAGCCCGATTGCCGGGACAGGACCGGTGGCCCAGTACTTC.

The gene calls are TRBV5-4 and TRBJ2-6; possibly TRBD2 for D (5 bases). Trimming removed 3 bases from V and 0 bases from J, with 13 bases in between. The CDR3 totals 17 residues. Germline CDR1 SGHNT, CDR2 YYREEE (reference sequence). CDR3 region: CASSSGGSLSGANVLTF. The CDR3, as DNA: TGTGCCAGCAGCTCTGGAGGTTCCCTCTCTGGGGCCAACGTCCTGACTTTC. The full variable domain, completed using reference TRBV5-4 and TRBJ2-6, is ETGVTQSPTHLIKTRGQQVTLRCSSQSGHNTVSWYQQALGQGPQFIFQYYREEENGRGNFPPRFSGLQFPNYSSELNVNALELDDSALYLCASSSGGSLSGANVLTFGAGSRLTVL.